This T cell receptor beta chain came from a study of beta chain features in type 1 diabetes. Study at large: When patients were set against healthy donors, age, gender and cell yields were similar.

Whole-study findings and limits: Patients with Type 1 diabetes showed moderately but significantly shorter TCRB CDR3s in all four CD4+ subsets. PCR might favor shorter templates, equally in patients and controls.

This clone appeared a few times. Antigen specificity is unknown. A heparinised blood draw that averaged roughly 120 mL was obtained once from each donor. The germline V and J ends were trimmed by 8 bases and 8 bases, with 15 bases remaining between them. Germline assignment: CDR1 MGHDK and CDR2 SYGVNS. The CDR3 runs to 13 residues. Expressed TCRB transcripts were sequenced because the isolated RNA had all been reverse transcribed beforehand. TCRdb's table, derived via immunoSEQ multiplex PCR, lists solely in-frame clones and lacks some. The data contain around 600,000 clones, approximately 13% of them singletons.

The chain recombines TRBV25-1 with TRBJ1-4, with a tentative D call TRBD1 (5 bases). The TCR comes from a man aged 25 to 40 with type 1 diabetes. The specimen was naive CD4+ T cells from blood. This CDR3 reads CASGRGGREKLFF. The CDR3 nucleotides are TGTGCCAGCGGTAGGGGCGGTCGGGAAAAACTGTTTTTT.